Listed here are 20 T cell receptor beta chains from one sample, sequenced in a study of cytomegalovirus exposure and HLA in healthy donors. Researchers ran the PCR with 60 Vbeta and 13 Jbeta primers. Method: immunoSEQ multiplex PCR; TCRdb's copy keeps in-frame clones and lacks some. In the table there are tens of thousands of clones, over 60% of which are singletons. Input material: PBMCs. The receptors derive from a male donor in good health and CMV-seropositive.

The chain employs TRBV2 and TRBJ2-1; tentatively, D is TRBD2 (5 bases). Germline-derived CDR1 and CDR2 are SNHLY and FYNNEI. V lost 4 bases to trimming and J lost 9 bases, with 10 bases between them. The CDR3 totals 12 residues. DNA for the CDR3: TGTGCCAGCAGTGGAGAGGGTGGTGAGCAGTTCTTC. Its translation: CASSGEGGEQFF.

The genes are TRBV5-6 and TRBJ2-1; 11 positions match TRBD2. The V gene's germline CDR1 is SGHDT and CDR2 YYEEEE. The CDR3 covers 17 residues. J was trimmed by 9 bases and V by 0 bases; bases with no gene match: 11. CDR3 DNA sequence: TGTGCCAGCAGCTTGGTCTCGGCTAGCGGGAGGAAGGGTGAGCAGTTCTTC. Translating gives CASSLVSASGRKGEQFF.

The gene calls are TRBV30 and TRBJ2-3; D ambiguous. CDR1 and CDR2 (germline): GTSNPN, SVGIG (reference sequence). V dropped 4 bases and J dropped 3 bases, with 11 bases sitting between them. This CDR3 has 13 residues. CDR3 nucleotide sequence: TGTGCCTGGAAGAACAGAAATACAGATACGCAGTATTTT. Its translation: CAWKNRNTDTQYF.

The chain carries TRBV5-1 and TRBJ2-1, with TRBD2 matching over 14 bases. The CDR3 runs 17 residues. V was clipped by 0 bases and J by 5 bases; unmatched bases: 4. Germline CDR1 and CDR2: SGHRS and YFSETQ. CDR3: CASSLGLTSGGDNEQFF. CDR3 nucleotides: TGCGCCAGCAGCTTGGGCTTGACTAGCGGGGGGGACAATGAGCAGTTCTTC.

The CDR3 bases are TGTGCCAGCAGTTGGGACAGGGGAGACAATGAGCAGTTCTTC. The encoded protein is CASSWDRGDNEQFF. The V gene is TRBV6-5, the J gene TRBJ2-1; 10 bases agree with TRBD1. Per the germline V gene, CDR1 is MNHEY and CDR2 is SVGAGI. The CDR3 has 14 amino acids. V dropped 4 bases and J dropped 5; count of bases not matched to a gene: 2.

This chain links TRBV7-9 with TRBJ1-1, with TRBD1 as a possible D gene (6 bases). Trimming pared 5 bases from V and 2 bases from J, leaving 15 bases between. CDR3 size: 15 residues. Germline CDR1 and CDR2: SEHNR and FQNEAQ (reference sequence). The CDR3 protein is CASSPSLDSNTEAFF. The CDR3, as DNA: TGTGCCAGCAGCCCAAGTTTGGACAGCAACACTGAAGCTTTCTTT.

This chain joins TRBV19 and TRBJ1-1; D might be TRBD1 (5 bases). The germline V and J ends were trimmed by 7 bases and 5 bases, with 17 bases remaining between them. This CDR3 comprises 14 residues. Germline V lookup: CDR1 LNHDA, CDR2 SQIVND (reference sequence). The CDR3 protein is CASTLWGEGTEAFF. The CDR3 DNA reads as TGTGCCAGTACCCTATGGGGGGAGGGGACTGAAGCTTTCTTT.

Details on this clone: The same CDR3 can be traced to other DNA sequences in this sample. J is TRBJ1-2 and V is TRBV28; tentative D call: TRBD1 (5 bases). The length of the CDR3 is 14 residues. V was pared by 4 bases and J by 5 bases, with 14 bases between. The germline CDR1 and CDR2 sequences are MDHEN and SYDVKM. The chain's CDR3 is CASSSRGRGYGYTF. The CDR3 DNA reads as TGTGCCAGCAGTTCCCGGGGACGGGGGTATGGCTACACCTTC.

The V call is TRBV6-4, the J call TRBJ2-3; 10 nucleotides line up with TRBD2. The J segment lost 5 bases and the V segment lost 6 bases, leaving 11 bases of the junction unmatched. CDR3 length: 16 residues. Germline V CDR1 and CDR2: MRHNA, SNTAGT. The CDR3 here is CASSLASGSSVDTQYF. The CDR3, as DNA: TGTGCCAGCAGCCTGGCTAGCGGGAGTTCGGTAGATACGCAGTATTTT.

V usage is TRBV19 and J usage is TRBJ2-3; 9 nucleotides agree with TRBD2. V lost 6 bases to trimming and J lost 1 base; unmatched junction nucleotides: 5. CDR3 length equals 15 residues. Germline assignment: CDR1 LNHDA and CDR2 SQIVND (reference sequence). CDR3 protein: CASRPLAGRTDTQYF. The DNA for the CDR3 is TGTGCCAGTAGACCCCTAGCGGGGCGCACAGATACGCAGTATTTT.

The rearrangement links TRBV5-1 to TRBJ2-5; 9 bases line up with TRBD1. After removal of 4 bases from V and 5 bases from J, the junction contained 6 bases not matched to a gene. This CDR3 region has 14 residues. Germline V gene lookup returns CDR1 SGHRS and CDR2 YFSETQ. As DNA, the CDR3 is TGCGCCAGCAGCACAGGGACAGGGATCGAGACCCAGTACTTC. Protein: CASSTGTGIETQYF.

The rearrangement links TRBV28 to TRBJ1-1; D not resolved. From germline, CDR1 is MDHEN and CDR2 SYDVKM. This CDR3 is 12 amino acids long. The germline V and J ends were trimmed by 2 bases and 8 bases, with 9 bases remaining between them. As DNA, the CDR3 is TGTGCCAGCAGTTTAGCGCGGGTAGAAGCTTTCTTT. Its protein product is CASSLARVEAFF.

The chain uses TRBV7-7 and TRBJ2-2; D is unclear. This CDR3 contains 14 residues. V was cut by 5 bases and J by 3 bases, with 10 bases left in between. CDR1 SSHAT and CDR2 FNYEAQ come from the germline V gene (reference sequence). The CDR3: CASSQGVDTGELFF. CDR3 sequence (DNA): TGTGCCAGCAGCCAAGGAGTTGACACCGGGGAGCTGTTTTTT.

This clone has only one observation. The chain joins TRBV5-1 to TRBJ2-1; TRBD1 matches 10 bases. The CDR3 extends over 16 amino acids. V lost 7 bases and J lost 6; bases outside the gene matches: 13. Germline V gene sequence: CDR1 SGHRS, CDR2 YFSETQ. The CDR3 spells CASAYSGTGESNEQFF. The CDR3 DNA reads TGCGCCAGCGCCTATTCCGGGACAGGGGAGTCCAATGAGCAGTTCTTC. The full variable domain, completed using reference TRBV5-1 and TRBJ2-1, is KAGVTQTPRYLIKTRGQQVTLSCSPISGHRSVSWYQQTPGQGLQFLFEYFSETQRNKGNFPGRFSGRQFSNSRSEMNVSTLELGDSALYLCASAYSGTGESNEQFFGPGTRLTVL.

The chain is built from TRBV27 and TRBJ2-1; 9 bases align to TRBD2. CDR1 is MNHEY, CDR2 SMNVEV, per germline (reference sequence). After removal of 4 bases from V and 15 bases from J, the junction contained 7 bases not matched to a gene. CDR3 length: 12 residues. In nucleotides, the CDR3 is TGTGCCAGCAGTTCGGTAGCGGGGGTTTTGTTCTTC. Its translation is CASSSVAGVLFF.

The CDR3, as DNA: TGTGCCAGCAGTTCGAGGTGGCCAGGGAAGGACTATGGCTACACCTTC. Translated: CASSSRWPGKDYGYTF. The chain links TRBV6-5 to TRBJ1-2; the D gene is possibly TRBD1 (5 bases). Trimming pared 4 bases from V and 3 bases from J, leaving 18 bases between. The CDR3 is 16 residues long. Per germline, CDR1 MNHEY and CDR2 SVGAGI.

The chain has TRBV18 and TRBJ2-1; 8 bases match TRBD2. The junction had 9 bases not matched to a gene; V was cut back by 2 bases and J by 9 bases. The germline V gene encodes CDR1 KGHSH and CDR2 LQKENI. The CDR3 length is 15 residues. The DNA for the CDR3 is TGTGCCAGCTCACCATCGGGACTAGTTTCCGGTGAGCAGTTCTTC. This encodes CASSPSGLVSGEQFF.

This chain uses TRBV4-2 with TRBJ1-6; the match to TRBD1 covers 11 bases. This CDR3 is 14 amino acids long. Trimming at V came to 1 base and at J to 15 bases, leaving 5 bases not matched to a gene. Germline values: CDR1 LGHNA, CDR2 YNFKEQ. The CDR3 region is CASSQAGTGGRLHF. The CDR3 DNA follows: TGTGCCAGCAGCCAAGCCGGGACAGGGGGTCGCCTCCACTTT.

The chain recombines TRBV6-5 with TRBJ1-3; TRBD1 aligns across 11 bases. The J segment lost 4 bases and the V segment lost 4 bases, leaving 6 bases of the junction unmatched. The CDR3 is 16 residues long. CDR1 and CDR2 (germline): MNHEY, SVGAGI. The CDR3 coding sequence is TGTGCCAGCAGTTTGCGGACAGGGGGCGCAGGAAACACCATATATTTT. It encodes CASSLRTGGAGNTIYF.

The V and J genes are TRBV5-1 and TRBJ2-1; TRBD2 matches 14 bases. Germline V gene sequence: CDR1 SGHRS, CDR2 YFSETQ. The ends lost 4 bases at V and 10 bases at J; junction bases unmatched: 7. This CDR3 is built from 15 residues. CDR3 in amino acids: CASSLGLAGVQEQFF. CDR3 sequence (DNA): TGCGCCAGCAGCCTGGGACTAGCGGGGGTACAAGAGCAGTTCTTC.